Shown below are 27 T cell receptor beta chains from a single sample sequenced in a study of T cell responses to AZD1222 COVID-19 vaccine. Using immunoSEQ multiplex PCR, the repertoire was profiled, and TCRdb retains in-frame clones only, with some absent. This table has under 150,000 clones, 88% appearing once. The sequencing here drew on peripheral blood, taken on day 0 of AZD1222 vaccination. The receptors were gathered from an adult in good health.

The CDR3 DNA reads TGTGCCAGCAGCTTAGTCCCCACCTACGAGCAGTACTTC. This translates into CASSLVPTYEQYF. The chain links TRBV7-3 to TRBJ2-7; D is uncertain. In germline, CDR1 is SGHTA, CDR2 FQGTGA. V was cut by 2 bases and J by 2 bases, with 7 bases left in between. The CDR3 is 13 amino acids.

The CDR3 is CASSAQGNGYTF. The CDR3 DNA reads as TGTGCCAGCAGTGCACAGGGTAATGGCTACACCTTC. The V and J genes are TRBV12-3 or TRBV12-4 and TRBJ1-2, with D maybe TRBD1 (6 bases). The V end was cut by 5 bases, the J end by 6 bases, with 10 bases between. The CDR3 length is 12 residues.

The rearrangement links TRBV28 to TRBJ1-1; 8 bases align to TRBD1. This CDR3 region has 14 residues. CDR1 is MDHEN, CDR2 SYDVKM, per germline. Trimming removed 6 bases from V and 5 bases from J; junction bases left unmatched: 8. The CDR3 coding sequence is TGTGCCAGCAGGGTAGGACAGGGCCGGACTGAAGCTTTCTTT. Translated: CASRVGQGRTEAFF.

This chain uses TRBV4-1 with TRBJ2-7, with D possibly TRBD2 on 6 matching bases. The CDR3 is 17 amino acids. The germline CDR1 and CDR2 sequences are MGHRA and YSYEKL. V was pared by 3 bases and J by 2 bases, with 20 bases between. CDR3 loop: CASSQRIGGTATYEQYF. The DNA for the CDR3 is TGCGCCAGCAGCCAGAGGATTGGCGGGACGGCTACCTACGAGCAGTACTTC.

This chain links TRBV30 with TRBJ2-7; 9 bases fit TRBD1. CDR3 length: 15 amino acids. V lost 2 bases and J lost 4; bases outside the gene matches: 9. Germline CDR1 and CDR2: GTSNPN and SVGIG (reference sequence). The CDR3, as DNA: TGTGCCTGGAGTACCAAGACAGGGGGTGGATACGAGCAGTACTTC. It specifies CAWSTKTGGGYEQYF.

The chain employs TRBV2 and TRBJ1-2; 9 bases agree with TRBD1. V dropped 2 bases and J dropped 2; count of bases not matched to a gene: 3. The CDR3 has 15 residues. Germline-derived CDR1 and CDR2 are SNHLY and FYNNEI. This chain's CDR3 is CASSESGTGNYGYTF. CDR3 nucleotide sequence: TGTGCCAGCAGTGAAAGCGGGACAGGGAACTATGGCTACACCTTC.

This chain connects TRBV7-2 to TRBJ2-1, with TRBD2 as a possible D gene (6 bases). The CDR3 covers 17 residues. V lost 0 bases and J 0 bases, leaving 12 bases between the germline ends. CDR1 and CDR2 from the germline V gene are SGHTA and FQGNSA. This chain's CDR3 is CASSLAGTPGSYNEQFF. Here the CDR3 DNA reads TGTGCCAGCAGCTTAGCCGGGACTCCCGGCTCCTACAATGAGCAGTTCTTC.

This chain links TRBV28 with TRBJ2-7; 11 nucleotides line up with TRBD2. Germline CDR1 is MDHEN and CDR2 is SYDVKM. The trim removed 3 bases at V and 4 bases at J, leaving 5 bases unmatched. The CDR3 sequence is 15 residues long. CDR3 region: CASSFSGTSGYEQYF. In nucleotides, the CDR3 is TGTGCCAGCAGTTTTTCCGGGACTAGCGGTTACGAGCAGTACTTC.

The sample holds a few counts of this clone. This chain links TRBV5-1 with TRBJ1-2; 10 bases match TRBD1. The J segment lost 8 bases and the V segment lost 2 bases, leaving 12 bases of the junction unmatched. Germline V gene sequence: CDR1 SGHRS, CDR2 YFSETQ. The CDR3 is 16 residues long. CDR3 DNA sequence: TGCGCCAGCAGCTTTGTCCCCCGGGACAGGGGATTAGGCTACACCTTC. Translation gives CASSFVPRDRGLGYTF.

The rearrangement uses TRBV30 and TRBJ1-2, with D perhaps matching TRBD1 (6 bases). The CDR3 runs 14 residues. The V and J ends lost 3 bases and 5 bases respectively, with 16 bases between them. From germline, CDR1 is GTSNPN and CDR2 SVGIG (reference sequence). CDR3 coding DNA: TGTGCCTGGAGGGCGACAGGACAACTTTATGGCTACACCTTC. Its protein product is CAWRATGQLYGYTF. The whole variable domain, remainder taken from reference TRBV30 and TRBJ1-2, is SQTIHQWPATLVQPVGSPLSLECTVEGTSNPNLYWYRQAAGRGLQLLFYSVGIGQISSEVPQNLSASRPQDRQFILSSKKLLLSDSGFYLCAWRATGQLYGYTFGSGTRLTVV.

The chain combines TRBV3-1 (or the pseudogene TRBV3-2) with TRBJ1-2, with TRBD1 as a possible D gene (5 bases). This CDR3 is built from 13 residues. V was trimmed by 3 bases and J by 8 bases, leaving 13 bases between them. Germline V gene data show CDR1 as LGHDT and CDR2 as YNNKEL (reference sequence). The chain's CDR3 is CASSHTGPGGYTF. The CDR3 nucleotides are TGTGCCAGCAGCCACACAGGCCCGGGCGGCTACACCTTC.

The V and J genes are TRBV5-6 and TRBJ1-1; D unclear. CDR3 length: 13 residues. Trimming shortened V by 2 bases and J by 5 bases, and 10 bases separated the two germline ends. Germline V lookup: CDR1 SGHDT, CDR2 YYEEEE. Here the CDR3 reads CASSFGSDTEAFF. CDR3 nucleotide sequence: TGTGCCAGCAGCTTTGGTAGTGATACTGAAGCTTTCTTT.

The chain links TRBV7-9 to TRBJ2-7; D is uncertain. Per germline, CDR1 SEHNR and CDR2 FQNEAQ (reference sequence). The CDR3 loop spans 14 amino acids. With 1 base removed from V and 6 bases from J, the gap between germline ends came to 13 bases. Written as DNA, the CDR3 is TGTGCCAGCAGCTTAGATGTCAGGAAGGGCGAGCAGTACTTC. This sequence encodes CASSLDVRKGEQYF. Full variable domain (remainder filled in from reference TRBV7-9 and TRBJ2-7): DTGVSQNPRHKITKRGQNVTFRCDPISEHNRLYWYRQTLGQGPEFLTYFQNEAQLEKSRLLSDRFSAERPKGSFSTLEIQRTEQGDSAMYLCASSLDVRKGEQYFGPGTRLTVT.

This clone was observed a few times. V and J are TRBV4-2 and TRBJ1-2; 7 positions agree with TRBD1. The CDR3 loop spans 17 amino acids. Trimming removed 0 bases from V and 5 bases from J; junction bases left unmatched: 12. From germline, CDR1 is LGHNA and CDR2 YNFKEQ. The CDR3 spells CASSQDVQGQRPYGYTF. CDR3 DNA sequence: TGTGCCAGCAGCCAAGATGTTCAGGGACAGAGACCTTATGGCTACACCTTC.

The genes are TRBV5-6 and TRBJ2-3; D is unresolved. Germline CDR1 SGHDT, CDR2 YYEEEE. The CDR3 consists of 13 residues. V dropped 1 base and J dropped 4 bases, with 7 bases sitting between them. The CDR3 bases are TGTGCCAGCAGCTTGCGAACCTCAGATACGCAGTATTTT. This encodes CASSLRTSDTQYF. Combining the CDR3 with reference TRBV5-6 and TRBJ2-3 gives the whole variable domain DAGVTQSPTHLIKTRGQQVTLRCSPKSGHDTVSWYQQALGQGPQFIFQYYEEEERQRGNFPDRFSGHQFPNYSSELNVNALLLGDSALYLCASSLRTSDTQYFGPGTRLTVL.

The V call is TRBV4-2, the J call TRBJ1-3; perhaps TRBD1 as D (5 bases). V lost 8 bases, J lost 0 bases, and 11 bases lay in between. The CDR3 has 14 amino acids. Germline assignment: CDR1 LGHNA and CDR2 YNFKEQ. The CDR3 loop reads CASSGALSGNTIYF. CDR3 coding DNA: TGTGCCAGCTCCGGGGCCCTCTCTGGAAACACCATATATTTT.

The chain has TRBV4-1 and TRBJ2-5, with D possibly TRBD1 on 5 matching bases. V gave up 0 bases and J gave up 5 bases, with 10 bases separating them. CDR1 MGHRA and CDR2 YSYEKL come from the germline V gene. The CDR3 consists of 14 residues. The CDR3 DNA follows: TGCGCCAGCAGCCAAGATAGGGGTCTGGAGACCCAGTACTTC. Translating it yields CASSQDRGLETQYF.

The CDR3 DNA reads TGTGCCAGCAGCTTGTCTTCGGGTCAAGAGACCCAGTACTTC. Translating gives CASSLSSGQETQYF. The chain recombines TRBV5-4 with TRBJ2-5; D not resolved. The CDR3 consists of 14 residues. V was cut by 1 base and J by 2 bases, with 9 bases left in between. The germline gives CDR1 SGHNT, CDR2 YYREEE (reference sequence).

The chain joins TRBV19 to TRBJ2-1, with TRBD2 identical over 16 bases. The CDR3 spans 21 residues. V shed 3 bases and J 4 bases; nucleotides not matched to a gene: 15. In germline, CDR1 is LNHDA, CDR2 SQIVND (reference sequence). The chain's CDR3 is CASSIRGAGTSGGARYNEQFF. Written as DNA, the CDR3 is TGTGCCAGTAGTATTAGAGGTGCCGGGACTAGCGGGGGGGCGCGATACAATGAGCAGTTCTTC.

The chain combines TRBV6-4 with TRBJ2-5, with TRBD2 matching over 12 bases. Germline V gene data show CDR1 as MRHNA and CDR2 as SNTAGT. This CDR3 is built from 18 residues. Trimming cost V 0 bases and J 4 bases; bases outside gene matches: 9. CDR3 sequence: CASSDSGLAGGVRETQYF. CDR3 DNA sequence: TGTGCCAGCAGTGACTCGGGGCTAGCGGGAGGGGTTCGAGAGACCCAGTACTTC.

CDR3: CASSYTAGELFF. The CDR3 DNA follows: TGTGCCAGCAGTTATACGGCCGGGGAGCTGTTTTTT. The chain employs TRBV2 and TRBJ2-2; D is ambiguous. CDR1 and CDR2 from the germline V gene are SNHLY and FYNNEI. V dropped 5 bases and J dropped 6 bases, with 7 bases sitting between them. CDR3 length equals 12 residues.

V and J are TRBV27 and TRBJ2-3; 10 positions agree with TRBD2. The germline CDR1 and CDR2 sequences are MNHEY and SMNVEV (reference sequence). The length of the CDR3 is 19 residues. Trimming took 1 base from V and 4 from J; bases not matched to a gene: 14. CDR3 sequence: CASSLWGSGGAFSPDTQYF. The CDR3 DNA follows: TGTGCCAGCAGTTTATGGGGGAGCGGGGGGGCCTTCTCTCCAGATACGCAGTATTTT.

This rearrangement joins TRBV27 to TRBJ1-1; TRBD1 matches at 9 bases. CDR1 and CDR2 (germline): MNHEY, SMNVEV (reference sequence). J was trimmed by 5 bases and V by 2 bases; bases with no gene match: 9. This CDR3 comprises 16 residues. CDR3 sequence: CASSLTGTGRETEAFF. The CDR3 DNA reads as TGTGCCAGCAGTTTAACCGGGACAGGGAGGGAAACTGAAGCTTTCTTT.

This chain uses TRBV6-6 with TRBJ1-1; 9 nucleotides agree with TRBD1. J lost 8 bases, V lost 4 bases, and 11 bases had no gene match. CDR1 is MNHNY and CDR2 is SVGAGI in the germline V gene (reference sequence). The CDR3 covers 15 residues. CDR3 sequence (DNA): TGTGCCAGCAGTTCGGGGCTCGGGACAGGGACAGAAGCTTTCTTT. Translation gives CASSSGLGTGTEAFF.

The chain uses TRBV7-2 and TRBJ2-7; unclear D gene. Trimming left V 5 bases short and J 2 bases short, with 13 bases between. The CDR3 has 14 amino acids. Germline CDR1 reads SGHTA; CDR2 reads FQGNSA. This chain's CDR3 is CASSPPRSTYEQYF. The CDR3 DNA reads as TGTGCCAGCAGCCCACCGCGGTCCACCTACGAGCAGTACTTC.

The chain links TRBV28 to TRBJ1-2; D call uncertain. Germline CDR1 and CDR2: MDHEN and SYDVKM. V dropped 5 bases and J dropped 2 bases, with 9 bases sitting between them. The length of the CDR3 is 13 residues. The CDR3 DNA sequence: TGTGCCAGCAGTCCCCGCAGGAACTATGGCTACACCTTC. This encodes CASSPRRNYGYTF.

The rearrangement joins TRBV10-3 to TRBJ2-7; 8 bases are a match to TRBD1. V shed 2 bases, J shed 8 bases, and the junction held 11 bases outside the gene matches. The germline gives CDR1 ENHRY, CDR2 SYGVKD. CDR3 length: 15 amino acids. The CDR3: CAISEQTGEVGKQYF. The DNA of the CDR3 is TGTGCCATCAGTGAGCAGACAGGGGAGGTAGGGAAGCAGTACTTC.